Below, 5 T cell receptor beta chains from the same sample are listed, as sequenced in a study of PD-1 blockade in classical Hodgkin lymphoma. The time point is: cycle 4 day 1 (C4D1), after five to seven weeks of nivolumab. There was relapse after autologous stem cell transplantation in every patient, and there was variation in brentuximab vedotin exposure. The table came from immunoSEQ multiplex PCR; TCRdb's copy has only in-frame clones and leaves some out. Of over 75,000 clones in the sample, over 75% were seen once. The specimen was peripheral blood mononuclear cells (PBMCs), collected before the fourth cycle of nivolumab. The receptor set was obtained from a human donor with classical Hodgkin lymphoma.

V gene TRBV29-1 combines with J gene TRBJ2-5; D is undetermined. This CDR3 has 12 amino acids. The V end was cut by 4 bases, the J end by 6 bases, with 12 bases between. CDR1 is SQVTM and CDR2 is ANQGSEA in the germline V gene. The CDR3 loop is CSVGGIEKTQYF. In nucleotides, the CDR3 is TGCAGCGTTGGTGGAATAGAGAAGACCCAGTACTTC.

The chain is built from TRBV18 and TRBJ2-5, with TRBD2 identical over 7 bases. The J call may be faulty, since TRBJ2-7 better matches the DNA end. CDR3 length: 17 amino acids. Germline lookup yields CDR1 KGHSH and CDR2 LQKENI. Written as DNA, the CDR3 is TGTGCCAGCTCACCACCGTTAGCTAGCGGTAAATCCTACGAGCAGTACTTC. Its protein product is CASSPPLASGKSYEQYF.

This clone has just one count. The chain employs TRBV19 and TRBJ1-6; 8 bases are a match to TRBD1. The trim removed 5 bases at V and 9 bases at J, leaving 12 bases unmatched. Germline assignment: CDR1 LNHDA and CDR2 SQIVND (reference sequence). The CDR3 extends over 16 amino acids. This CDR3 is CASSSRQGLSSSPLHF. For the CDR3, the DNA is TGTGCCAGTAGTTCCCGACAGGGGCTAAGTAGTTCACCCCTCCACTTT.

The chain employs TRBV30 and TRBJ1-1; D uncertain. Trimming cost V 0 bases and J 5 bases, with 10 bases left between them. Per germline, CDR1 GTSNPN and CDR2 SVGIG (reference sequence). The CDR3 runs to 13 residues. The DNA of the CDR3 is TGTGCCTGGAGTGTAAACGGACGGACTGAAGCTTTCTTT. Its protein is CAWSVNGRTEAFF.

The chain has TRBV5-1 and TRBJ2-3; D may correspond to TRBD1 or TRBD2 (5 bases each). Trimming removed 2 bases from V and 6 bases from J, with 16 bases in between. CDR1 and CDR2 from the germline V gene are SGHRS and YFSETQ. The CDR3 has 15 amino acids. CDR3 nucleotides: TGCGCCAGCAGCTTCCGGGACCCTTTCACGGATACGCAGTATTTT. As protein: CASSFRDPFTDTQYF.